This paragraph covers one TCR beta chain sequence. Its antigen is currently not known. The junction departs from germline at one end; a sequencing error may be responsible. The germline V gene supplies CDR1 SGHAT and CDR2 FQNNGV. The CDR3 runs 17 amino acids, cysteine and phenylalanine included. Only the CDR3 portion is preserved as DNA: 51 bases, with reading frame beginning at the first base. Library generation was performed with multiplex PCR. TCRdb lists the instrument as Illumina HiSeq 2500. TCRbeta libraries were constructed through three rounds of nested PCR with primers (Table S4) according to protocols modified from ARM-PCR. Before sequencing, PCR products in the 200-500 bp range were cut out of the gel and cleaned up using the QIAquick gel extraction kit. On the authors' methods: Trimmomatic was used to clean the reads, FLASH merged the cleaned reads into complete CDR3 sequences, and MiTCR assigned the sequences to V(D)J germline segments. VDJtools was used to compute clonal diversity as the inverse Simpson's index. Productive reads were defined as in-frame sequences without a premature stop codon. TCRdb reprocessing: public reads trimmed at Q25 with fastp, clones called with MiXCR, in-frame beta chains kept. CDR3 protein sequences are deduplicated, and each keeps its most common genes and DNA. For this entry, the V and J calls and clone size follow TCRdb and not the study's own pipeline. Here the sample has roughly 120,000 distinct CDR3 sequences; roughly 75% occur a single time. The ten largest clones take up 35% to 40% of the sample.

The data were obtained in a study of tumor and adjacent non-tumor tissue in lung cancer listed by TCRdb under 2018. Background on the whole study: Patients with adenocarcinoma (12), squamous cell carcinoma (2) and small cell lung cancer (1) were included in the cohort. Ages among the approximately 15 patients ranged from about 30 to 85 years, there were about ten men and 5 women, and disease was at TNM stage I to III. The study compared bulk TCRbeta repertoires between lung tumor tissue and matched distant non-tumor lung tissue from some 14 lung cancer patients. Sequencing generated a total of roughly 130 million productive TCRbeta reads, averaging roughly 4.3 million reads per sample. Around 30 paired specimens, one tumor and one normal lung sample per patient, were profiled by TCRbeta CDR3 sequencing.

Bulk unsorted tissue served as the source for RNA extraction, and RNA quality was assessed using a NanoDrop ND-1000 and an Agilent 2100. The donors were newly diagnosed lung cancer patients admitted for thoracic surgery in China from August to November 2014 who had not received prior chemotherapy. Anyone who had undergone radiotherapy or chemotherapy before, or who had another cancer at the same time, was left out of the study. Pieces of surgical tissue measuring roughly 1-2.2 cm3 were kept in RNAlater solution and held at -80 degrees C until needed. On the study overall, not on this receptor specifically: Because peripheral blood was not sequenced, the blood TCRbeta repertoires of the lung cancer patients in the study went unexamined. Only about 16 patients were included in the cohort, and the need for larger samples and more detailed clinical data was noted by the authors. Neither the sequencing platform nor unique molecular identifiers are named or mentioned anywhere in the methods. In normal lung, the top 100 clones accounted for a significantly larger cumulative share of the repertoire than in tumor tissue. TCR diversity (inverse Simpson) was significantly higher in tumor than in normal lung tissue (about 400 vs 150, P = 0.0075, Mann-Whitney U test). Younger patients had significantly higher TCR diversity, and higher tumor TCR diversity was associated with shorter overall and disease-free survival.

The chain is assembled from TRBV11-2 and TRBJ1-4; perhaps TRBD1 is the D gene, with 5 bases matching. The TCR was taken from a woman between 55 and 75 years old with non-small cell lung cancer. Sequencing used lung tumor tissue. Read as DNA, the sequence is TGTGCCAGCAGCTTAGATTCGAGGGGAAAAACTAATGAAAAACTGTCTTTT. Its translation reads: CASSLDSRGKTNEKLSF.